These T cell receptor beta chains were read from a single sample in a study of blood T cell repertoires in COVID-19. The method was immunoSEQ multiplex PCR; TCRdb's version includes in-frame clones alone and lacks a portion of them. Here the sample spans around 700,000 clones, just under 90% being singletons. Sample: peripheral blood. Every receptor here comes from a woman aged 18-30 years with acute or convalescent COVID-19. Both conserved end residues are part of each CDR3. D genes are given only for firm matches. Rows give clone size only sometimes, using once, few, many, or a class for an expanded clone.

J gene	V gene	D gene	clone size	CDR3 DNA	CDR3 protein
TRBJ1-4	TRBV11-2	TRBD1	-	TGTGCCAGCAGCTCCCGGGACAGAGGAGAAAAACTGTTTTTT	CASSSRDRGEKLFF
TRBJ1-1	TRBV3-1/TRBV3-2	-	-	TGTGCCAGCAGCCCCCCCGGGGGACGGACTGAAGCTTTCTTT	CASSPPGGRTEAFF
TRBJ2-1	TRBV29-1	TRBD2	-	TGCAGCGTTAGGGAGGGACGACAGAACTTTTACAATGAGCAGTTCTTC	CSVREGRQNFYNEQFF
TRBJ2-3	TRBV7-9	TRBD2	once	TGTGCCAGCAGCCCCCGGGGGGGCGGCACAGATACGCAGTATTTT	CASSPRGGGTDTQYF
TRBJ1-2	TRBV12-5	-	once	TGTGCTAGTGGTCCCCGGCAGGGTCAAGGCTACACCTTC	CASGPRQGQGYTF
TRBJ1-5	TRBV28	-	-	TGTGCCAGCAGTTGGGACCCAGGGGTAGGCAATCAGCCCCAGCATTTT	CASSWDPGVGNQPQHF
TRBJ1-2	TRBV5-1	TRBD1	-	TGCGCCAGCAGTCCAGGGGGTGGCTACACCTTC	CASSPGGGYTF
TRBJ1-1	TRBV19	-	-	TGTGCCAGTAGTATCTTTGCCACACAGATGAACACTGAAGCTTTCTTT	CASSIFATQMNTEAFF
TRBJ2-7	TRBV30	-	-	TGTGCCTGGAGTGGTCAGTCCTACGAGCAGTACTTC	CAWSGQSYEQYF
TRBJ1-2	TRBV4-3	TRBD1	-	TGCGCCAGCAGCCCGGGACAGGGGAACTATGGCTACACCTTC	CASSPGQGNYGYTF
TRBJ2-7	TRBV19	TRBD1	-	TGTGCCAGTAGTGTCACGGGACAGGGGAATCAGTACTTC	CASSVTGQGNQYF
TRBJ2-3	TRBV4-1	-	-	TGCGCCAGCAGCCAGCAGCGGTGGGATACGCAGTATTTT	CASSQQRWDTQYF
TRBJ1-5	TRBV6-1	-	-	TGTGCCAGCAGTGAAGGGGGAGGGCGTAGCAATCAGCCCCAGCATTTT	CASSEGGGRSNQPQHF
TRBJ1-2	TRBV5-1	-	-	TGCGCCAGCAAGCGGGACTATGGCTACACCTTC	CASKRDYGYTF
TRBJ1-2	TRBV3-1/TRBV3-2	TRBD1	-	TGTGCCAGCAGCCGCAGGGGGGCAGTCGGCTATGGCTACACCTTC	CASSRRGAVGYGYTF
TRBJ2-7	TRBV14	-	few	TGTGCCAGCAGCCAAGAAGTTGGTAGCAGCTACGAGCAGTACTTC	CASSQEVGSSYEQYF
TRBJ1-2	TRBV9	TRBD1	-	TGTGCCAGCAGCCTCGGGACAGTCTTCGGCTACACCTTC	CASSLGTVFGYTF